This is a list of T cell receptor beta chains from one sample in a study of blood T cell repertoires in COVID-19. Here immunoSEQ multiplex PCR was the method, and the copy in TCRdb shows in-frame clones only, minus some. The sample consists of roughly 200,000 clones, about nine tenths of them appearing once. Sequencing input: peripheral blood. Source of these receptors: a man in his late teens or twenties with active or convalescent COVID-19. The CDR3 runs from the conserved cysteine through the conserved F or W. D genes are given only for firm matches.

d_gene	v_gene	j_gene	CDR3nt	CDR3aa
-	TRBV3-1/TRBV3-2	TRBJ2-3	TGTGCCAGCAGCCAAGGTACATATACGCAGTATTTT	CASSQGTYTQYF
-	TRBV7-9	TRBJ1-4	TGTGCCAGCAGCTCTCTTGGAGATGAAAAACTGTTTTTT	CASSSLGDEKLFF
TRBD1	TRBV18	TRBJ2-5	TGTGCCAGCTCACCAAACCCTGGGACAGGCCAGTACTTC	CASSPNPGTGQYF
TRBD1	TRBV28	TRBJ1-2	TGTGCCAGCAGTTTACACCGGGACAGCCCCTATGGCTACACCTTC	CASSLHRDSPYGYTF
-	TRBV18	TRBJ1-6	TGTGCCAGCTCAAAGGAACCGGGGGGAGAGAATTCACCCCTCCACTTT	CASSKEPGGENSPLHF
TRBD1	TRBV7-2	TRBJ1-5	TGTGCCAGCAGTAGACAGGGGGCTCGTCAGCCCCAGCATTTT	CASSRQGARQPQHF
TRBD1	TRBV5-1	TRBJ2-2	TGCGCCAGCAGCGAGTTCGGGACAGGCCTGAACACCGGGGAGCTGTTTTTT	CASSEFGTGLNTGELFF
TRBD2	TRBV5-4	TRBJ2-2	TGTGCCAGCAGCGAGAGCGGGGTCGTAAGATCCGGGGAGCTGTTTTTT	CASSESGVVRSGELFF
-	TRBV10-1	TRBJ2-3	TGCGCCAGCAGTGAGTCTAGGGGACAAAGCACAGATACGCAGTATTTT	CASSESRGQSTDTQYF
-	TRBV2	TRBJ1-1	TGTGCCAGTACGCAGGGAATGAACACTGAAGCTTTCTTT	CASTQGMNTEAFF
-	TRBV3-1/TRBV3-2	TRBJ1-1	TGTGCCAGCAGCCAACAGGCGAACATATCACCTGAAGCTTTCTTT	CASSQQANISPEAFF
TRBD2	TRBV7-2	TRBJ2-1	TGTGCCAGCAGCTTAGCGGGACTAGAGCAGTTCTTC	CASSLAGLEQFF
-	TRBV5-6	TRBJ1-2	TGTGCCAGCAGCCCACCGGGACAAATGGAAGGCTACACCTTC	CASSPPGQMEGYTF
-	TRBV19	TRBJ2-7	TGTGCCAGTAGCTGGGGGGGCAGCGACTCCTACGAGCAGTACTTC	CASSWGGSDSYEQYF